A single sample is the source of the 5 T cell receptor beta chains below, sequenced in a study of low-dose radiotherapy and immunotherapy resistance in tumors. Amplification, which lasted around 20 PCR cycles, used a constant-region primer and V-primer adapter to amplify TCRs. TCRdb redid the calling of the reads with MiXCR, one entry per CDR3 protein. The profile shows roughly 48,000 distinct CDR3 sequences, roughly 31% of them singletons. As to time point: after trial treatment. Stated treatment: LDRT plus nivolumab, ipilimumab, low-dose cyclophosphamide and aspirin (RACIN trial). Specimen: PBMCs, collected after low-dose radiotherapy plus immunotherapy. The receptors shown here come from a male donor with rectosigmoid adenocarcinoma.

The chain employs TRBV12-3 or TRBV12-4 and TRBJ2-3; 13 bases are a match to TRBD2. The CDR3 totals 18 residues. J lost 1 base, V lost 4 bases, and 8 bases had no gene match. In DNA, the CDR3 is TGTGCCAGCAGTTCCGGACTAGCGGGGGTAGGGGGCACAGATACGCAGTATTTT. Translated, it gives CASSSGLAGVGGTDTQYF.

The J gene is TRBJ2-3, the V gene TRBV4-3, with 11 bases that match TRBD2. This CDR3 is 16 amino acids long. The V gene's germline CDR1 is LGHNA and CDR2 YSLEER. With V trimmed by 6 bases and J by 2 bases, 7 bases remained unmatched. CDR3 sequence reads: CASRWSSGGSTDTQYF. CDR3 DNA: TGCGCCAGCAGATGGTCTAGCGGGGGGTCCACAGATACGCAGTATTTT.

In its sample, this clonotype was seen many times. This sequence joins TRBV6-2 or TRBV6-3 and TRBJ2-7, with no clear D. V was pared by 5 bases and J by 0 bases, with 11 bases between. From germline, CDR1 is MNHEY and CDR2 SVGEGT. The CDR3 sequence is 14 residues long. The CDR3 spells CASSAEVSSYEQYF. The CDR3 DNA is TGTGCCAGCAGTGCCGAGGTGAGCTCCTACGAGCAGTACTTC.

Many counts were recorded for this clonotype. CDR3 sequence reads: CASSPSRQGHNEQFF. In DNA, the CDR3 is TGTGCCAGCTCACCCTCTCGGCAGGGGCACAATGAGCAGTTCTTC. This sequence joins TRBV18 and TRBJ2-1; D may be TRBD1 (6 bases). Trimming left V 3 bases short and J 5 bases short, with 14 bases between. There are 15 residues in the CDR3. Germline V gene data show CDR1 as KGHSH and CDR2 as LQKENI.

This clonotype was recorded at least ten times. V usage is TRBV2 and J usage is TRBJ2-1, with 8 positions matching TRBD1. CDR1 is SNHLY, CDR2 FYNNEI, per germline. V gave up 10 bases and J gave up 0 bases; unmatched junction bases: 2. This CDR3 region has 13 residues. The CDR3 nucleotides are TGTGCCACCACAGGGGGCTCCTACAATGAGCAGTTCTTC. Translation: CATTGGSYNEQFF. Based on the CDR3 plus reference TRBV2 and TRBJ2-1, the full variable domain is EPEVTQTPSHQVTQMGQEVILRCVPISNHLYFYWYRQILGQKVEFLVSFYNNEISEKSEIFDDQFSVERPDGSNFTLKIRSTKLEDSAMYFCATTGGSYNEQFFGPGTRLTVL.